Presented here are 30 T cell receptor beta chains from one specimen sequenced in a study of cytotoxic CD8 clonotypes in ibrutinib-treated CLL. Clones were read by immunoSEQ multiplex PCR, and TCRdb kept only the in-frame ones, dropping some. This table has about 200,000 clones, about 75% appearing once. The sequenced sample was PBMCs, obtained after 12 months of ibrutinib treatment. These receptors were collected from a human donor with chronic lymphocytic leukemia.

This clone was detected only a few times. This chain uses TRBV7-9 with TRBJ2-7; 10 positions agree with TRBD1. Trimming cost V 1 base and J 2 bases; bases outside gene matches: 14. In germline, CDR1 is SEHNR, CDR2 FQNEAQ (reference sequence). The CDR3 has 19 amino acids. In DNA, the CDR3 is TGTGCCAGCAGCTTAGAGTTCGGGACAGGGGCCTTCCTTCCCTACGAGCAGTACTTC. Its protein is CASSLEFGTGAFLPYEQYF. Supplemented by reference TRBV7-9 and TRBJ2-7, the full variable domain reads DTGVSQNPRHKITKRGQNVTFRCDPISEHNRLYWYRQTLGQGPEFLTYFQNEAQLEKSRLLSDRFSAERPKGSFSTLEIQRTEQGDSAMYLCASSLEFGTGAFLPYEQYFGPGTRLTVT.

The genes are TRBV18 and TRBJ1-5; no clear D gene. Looked up from germline, CDR1 is KGHSH and CDR2 is LQKENI. The CDR3 has 16 amino acids. Deletions cut 3 bases from V and 1 base from J, with 13 bases between. The CDR3, as DNA: TGTGCCAGCTCACCTCTCGAGGGAGGAAGCAATCAGCCCCAGCATTTT. This encodes CASSPLEGGSNQPQHF.

As DNA, the CDR3 is TGTGCCAGCAGGCCGGGGATCGGGAACACTGAAGCTTTCTTT. It encodes CASRPGIGNTEAFF. V gene TRBV7-8 combines with J gene TRBJ1-1; the D is unclear. The length of the CDR3 is 14 residues. V dropped 6 bases and J dropped 1 base, with 12 bases sitting between them. Per the germline V gene, CDR1 is SGHVS and CDR2 is FQNEAQ.

The J gene is TRBJ1-3, the V gene TRBV9; no clear D gene. V was shortened by 7 bases and J by 0 bases, with 8 bases between the two germline ends. The CDR3 runs to 13 residues. Germline loops: CDR1 SGDLS, CDR2 YYNGEE. The CDR3 nucleotides read TGTGCCAGCGGGAAAAACTCTGGAAACACCATATATTTT. It translates to CASGKNSGNTIYF.

V usage is TRBV21-1 and J usage is TRBJ2-3; the table's D call, TRBD1, has no DNA check behind it. TRBV21-1 is labeled a pseudogene. This CDR3 contains 14 residues. CDR3 loop: CASSVGTGDDTQYF. CDR3 in DNA: TGTGCCAGCAGCGTAGGGACAGGGGACGATACGCAGTATTTT.

This chain joins TRBV9 and TRBJ2-5, with D maybe TRBD2 (6 bases). V gave up 0 bases and J gave up 4 bases, with 13 bases separating them. Germline V gene sequence: CDR1 SGDLS, CDR2 YYNGEE. This CDR3 region has 15 residues. The CDR3 sequence: CASSVVGAGIETQYF. In nucleotides, the CDR3 is TGTGCCAGCAGCGTAGTCGGTGCGGGAATAGAGACCCAGTACTTC. Together with reference TRBV9 and TRBJ2-5, the CDR3 gives the full variable domain: DSGVTQTPKHLITATGQRVTLRCSPRSGDLSVYWYQQSLDQGLQFLIQYYNGEERAKGNILERFSAQQFPDLHSELNLSSLELGDSALYFCASSVVGAGIETQYFGPGTRLLVL.

This rearrangement joins TRBV29-1 to TRBJ2-4, with TRBD2 matching 10 bases. The V gene's germline CDR1 is SQVTM and CDR2 ANQGSEA. This CDR3 region has 14 residues. The junction had 10 bases not matched to a gene; V was cut back by 6 bases and J by 8 bases. CDR3 sequence reads: CSVLIPSGGDIQYF. As DNA, the CDR3 is TGCAGCGTCCTCATACCTAGCGGGGGAGACATTCAGTACTTC.

The chain joins TRBV28 to TRBJ2-1, with TRBD2 matching 9 bases. Germline V gene sequence: CDR1 MDHEN, CDR2 SYDVKM. This CDR3 is 15 amino acids long. The ends lost 3 bases at V and 3 bases at J; junction bases unmatched: 3. CDR3 protein: CASSFLAGNYNEQFF. The CDR3 DNA reads as TGTGCCAGCAGTTTCCTAGCGGGAAACTACAATGAGCAGTTCTTC.

V and J are TRBV6-5 and TRBJ1-1; D ambiguous. V lost 5 bases, J lost 6 bases, and 16 bases lay in between. Germline V gene lookup returns CDR1 MNHEY and CDR2 SVGAGI. The CDR3 contains 14 residues. For the CDR3, the DNA is TGTGCCAGCAGTGATGACCCACTTCAGCCTGAAGCTTTCTTT. Residues: CASSDDPLQPEAFF.

This chain joins TRBV7-9 and TRBJ2-1, with unresolved D. Germline V CDR1 and CDR2: SEHNR, FQNEAQ (reference sequence). This CDR3 contains 16 residues. The germline V and J ends were trimmed by 5 bases and 1 base, with 15 bases remaining between them. Written as DNA, the CDR3 is TGTGCCAGCAGCGCCACCGTCCCGTTATCCTACAATGAGCAGTTCTTC. This gives the protein CASSATVPLSYNEQFF.

The chain couples TRBV19 to TRBJ1-5; a weak D match, TRBD1 (5 bases). Germline CDR1 and CDR2: LNHDA and SQIVND (reference sequence). CDR3 length: 14 amino acids. The V gene lost 6 bases and the J gene lost 0 bases, with 9 bases spanning the gap. DNA for the CDR3: TGTGCCAGTAGCGACAGAGATAGCAATCAGCCCCAGCATTTT. Protein sequence: CASSDRDSNQPQHF.

The rearrangement uses TRBV7-2 and TRBJ1-1, with D unclear. Germline lookup yields CDR1 SGHTA and CDR2 FQGNSA. The germline V and J ends were trimmed by 7 bases and 4 bases, with 16 bases remaining between them. CDR3 length: 14 amino acids. The CDR3 spells CASTSPWGGTEAFF. The CDR3 region has the DNA TGTGCCAGCACCTCCCCCTGGGGAGGCACTGAAGCTTTCTTT.

This rearrangement joins TRBV2 to TRBJ1-3; D perhaps matches TRBD1 (6 bases). Trimming removed 9 bases from V and 0 bases from J, with 15 bases in between. The V gene's germline CDR1 is SNHLY and CDR2 FYNNEI. The CDR3 has 15 residues. The CDR3 coding sequence is TGTGCCAGTACCAGGGTAGGGGGCTCTGGAAACACCATATATTTT. Translated, it gives CASTRVGGSGNTIYF.

V usage is TRBV11-2 and J usage is TRBJ1-2, with 9 bases that match TRBD1. From germline, CDR1 is SGHAT and CDR2 FQNNGV. Germline trimming cut 5 bases from V and 5 bases from J; bases unmatched to any gene: 15. The CDR3 is 17 residues long. CDR3 protein: CASSAPGTGPLPYGYTF. In DNA, the CDR3 is TGTGCCAGCAGCGCGCCCGGGACAGGGCCCCTCCCTTATGGCTACACCTTC.

This rearrangement joins TRBV7-2 to TRBJ1-3; TRBD1 matches 7 bases. The germline V gene encodes CDR1 SGHTA and CDR2 FQGNSA. The junction had 9 bases not matched to a gene; V was cut back by 5 bases and J by 8 bases. The CDR3 runs 14 residues. CDR3 region: CASSPDRVKDTIYF. DNA of the CDR3: TGTGCCAGCAGCCCCGACAGGGTGAAAGACACCATATATTTT. Drawing the rest from reference TRBV7-2 and TRBJ1-3, the complete variable domain is GAGVSQSPSNKVTEKGKDVELRCDPISGHTALYWYRQSLGQGLEFLIYFQGNSAPDKSGLPSDRFSAERTGGSVSTLTIQRTQQEDSAVYLCASSPDRVKDTIYFGEGSWLTVV.

Comments on this clone: One end of the junction fails to match germline, which may point to a read error. This sequence joins TRBV30 and TRBJ2-7; TRBD2 matches at 11 bases. The CDR3 runs to 12 residues. The germline V gene encodes CDR1 GTSNPN and CDR2 SVGIG (reference sequence). This CDR3 reads CAWSQRTSGLSF. The CDR3 DNA is TGTGCCTGGAGTCAACGGACTAGCGGGCTGTCCTTC. Full variable domain (rest looked up from reference TRBV30 and TRBJ2-7): SQTIHQWPATLVQPVGSPLSLECTVEGTSNPNLYWYRQAAGRGLQLLFYSVGIGQISSEVPQNLSASRPQDRQFILSSKKLLLSDSGFYLCAWSQRTSGLSFGPGTRLTVT.

The V and J genes are TRBV5-6 and TRBJ2-5; D may be TRBD2 (5 bases). The CDR3 runs 16 residues. Germline CDR1 and CDR2: SGHDT and YYEEEE. Trimming stripped 0 bases from V and 2 bases from J, with 14 bases between. CDR3 sequence reads: CASSLASGLLQETQYF. The CDR3 DNA reads as TGTGCCAGCAGCTTGGCCTCGGGGTTGCTACAAGAGACCCAGTACTTC.

V and J are TRBV12-2 and TRBJ1-1; the table gives TRBD1 as D, unverified against the DNA. TRBV12-2 is a known pseudogene. The CDR3 contains 15 residues. DNA for the CDR3: TGTGCAAGTCGCCCCTCTAGGGGGAGAGATACTGAAGCTTTCTTT. Amino acids: CASRPSRGRDTEAFF.

In this sample, this clone turned up a few times. The V and J genes are TRBV5-1 and TRBJ1-5; possibly TRBD1 for D (6 bases). V lost 5 bases and J 4 bases, leaving 16 bases between the germline ends. The germline gives CDR1 SGHRS, CDR2 YFSETQ. This CDR3 comprises 15 residues. CDR3 nucleotide sequence: TGCGCCAGCAGTTTTCTCTCAGGGGTGAATCAGCCCCAGCATTTT. It specifies CASSFLSGVNQPQHF.

This chain joins TRBV5-1 and TRBJ1-6, with D uncertain. CDR3 length: 14 amino acids. Germline V CDR1 and CDR2: SGHRS, YFSETQ. V was clipped by 4 bases and J by 7 bases, with 12 bases between them. CDR3 in DNA: TGCGCCAGCAGCCCCGAGATCGTCAATTCACCCCTCCACTTT. Protein product: CASSPEIVNSPLHF.

This sequence joins TRBV12-5 and TRBJ2-3, with 9 bases fitting TRBD2. Trimming removed 3 bases from V and 9 bases from J; junction bases left unmatched: 10. Germline values: CDR1 LGHNT, CDR2 FRNRAP. This CDR3 comprises 15 residues. The CDR3 DNA is TGTGCTAGTGGTTTTATAGCGGGGGCCAATGGGACGCAGTATTTT. The encoded protein is CASGFIAGANGTQYF.

The rearrangement joins TRBV30 to TRBJ1-1; D ambiguous. Looked up from germline, CDR1 is GTSNPN and CDR2 is SVGIG (reference sequence). The CDR3 length is 14 residues. V lost 1 base to trimming and J lost 1 base, with 10 bases between them. CDR3 DNA sequence: TGTGCCTGGAGTGCTAGGAAGGGGAACACTGAAGCTTTCTTT. It encodes CAWSARKGNTEAFF.

The J gene is TRBJ2-7, the V gene TRBV30; perhaps TRBD1 as D (6 bases). Germline V gene lookup returns CDR1 GTSNPN and CDR2 SVGIG (reference sequence). V lost 1 base to trimming and J lost 3 bases, with 10 bases between them. This CDR3 is 13 amino acids long. The CDR3 DNA reads as TGTGCCTGGAGTGGGGACATGTACTACGAGCAGTACTTC. Protein sequence: CAWSGDMYYEQYF.

The chain has TRBV28 and TRBJ2-1; D unclear. V dropped 8 bases and J dropped 0 bases, with 14 bases sitting between them. The CDR3 loop spans 15 amino acids. CDR1 and CDR2 (germline): MDHEN, SYDVKM. The CDR3 reads CASSRQRSSYNEQFF. The CDR3 nucleotides are TGTGCCAGCTCCCGTCAACGGAGCTCCTACAATGAGCAGTTCTTC.

The chain combines TRBV29-1 with TRBJ1-1, with a tentative D call TRBD1 (5 bases). Trimming pared 8 bases from V and 5 bases from J, leaving 18 bases between. CDR3 size: 13 residues. The germline V gene encodes CDR1 SQVTM and CDR2 ANQGSEA. The DNA of the CDR3 is TGCAGCTTCTGGGGTGGTCGGGGGACTGAAGCTTTCTTT. This gives the protein CSFWGGRGTEAFF.

This clone has a handful of counts. The chain employs TRBV7-3 and TRBJ2-7; either TRBD1 or TRBD2 may fit D (6 bases each). CDR1 and CDR2 (germline): SGHTA, FQGTGA. The CDR3 is made up of 16 amino acids. V dropped 5 bases and J dropped 5 bases, with 22 bases sitting between them. CDR3 DNA sequence: TGTGCCAGCAGCCCCGAGGGACCTCCGGGGGCCCACGAGCAGTACTTC. Its translation: CASSPEGPPGAHEQYF.

The rearrangement joins TRBV4-1 to TRBJ2-5; 12 positions agree with TRBD2. Germline CDR1 is MGHRA and CDR2 is YSYEKL. The CDR3 is 15 amino acids. V was clipped by 0 bases and J by 7 bases; unmatched bases: 3. DNA of the CDR3: TGCGCCAGCAGCCAAGACGCTAGCGGGGGGGGGACCCAGTACTTC. This translates into CASSQDASGGGTQYF.

This clone was observed a single time. The chain employs TRBV30 and TRBJ2-3; 7 bases fit TRBD1. V gave up 3 bases and J gave up 4 bases; unmatched junction bases: 10. The CDR3 has 15 residues. Germline lookup yields CDR1 GTSNPN and CDR2 SVGIG (reference sequence). CDR3 bases: TGTGCCTGGAGCCGAAGACAGGGTCCGGCAGATACGCAGTATTTT. Amino acid sequence: CAWSRRQGPADTQYF. Using reference TRBV30 and TRBJ2-3 for the parts outside the CDR3, the full variable domain is SQTIHQWPATLVQPVGSPLSLECTVEGTSNPNLYWYRQAAGRGLQLLFYSVGIGQISSEVPQNLSASRPQDRQFILSSKKLLLSDSGFYLCAWSRRQGPADTQYFGPGTRLTVL.

V usage is TRBV9 and J usage is TRBJ1-5; a possible D gene is TRBD1 (6 bases). The CDR3 is made up of 14 amino acids. Germline assignment: CDR1 SGDLS and CDR2 YYNGEE. Trimming cost V 7 bases and J 5 bases, with 16 bases left between them. DNA for the CDR3: TGTGCCAGCGGGGGCCATCAGGGAGATCAGCCCCAGCATTTT. It is translated as CASGGHQGDQPQHF.

The chain employs TRBV2 and TRBJ2-5; 8 bases map to TRBD1. Germline assignment: CDR1 SNHLY and CDR2 FYNNEI. V trimming: 3 bases; J trimming: 2 bases; junction bases outside the gene matches: 5. There are 15 residues in the CDR3. CDR3 loop: CASSEPGGAQETQYF. CDR3 DNA: TGTGCCAGCAGTGAGCCAGGGGGCGCACAAGAGACCCAGTACTTC.